This note documents a single TCR beta chain sequence. Its antigen is not identified. Documented treatment: randomized to nivolumab then ipilimumab (arm A) or the reverse (arm B). These data come from a study of sequential checkpoint blockade in melanoma. About the research overall: Randomization was 1:1 between first-line nivolumab→ipilimumab and ipilimumab→nivolumab. After nivolumab or ipilimumab alone, about two dozen patients had week-13 rebiopsies. Study-wide findings and caveats: In arm A, pretreatment tumor clonality was associated with response.

The assay was immunoSEQ multiplex PCR, and TCRdb's table has in-frame clones only and misses some. Seen here are 3,000 to 4,000 clones, roughly 17% observed once, and the top ten hold about 14%. Trimming cost V 5 bases and J 2 bases; bases outside gene matches: 2. The V gene's germline CDR1 is LNHDA and CDR2 SQIVND (reference sequence). This CDR3 contains 13 residues. The sample was tumor tissue (inferred from file names), taken from a patient given nivolumab and ipilimumab in sequence. The chain joins TRBV19 to TRBJ2-7; 8 nucleotides line up with TRBD2. The TCR sequence derives from a human donor with melanoma. Here the CDR3 reads CASSPGGTYEQYF. The CDR3 nucleotides read TGTGCCAGTAGTCCGGGGGGGACCTACGAGCAGTACTTC. The full variable domain, completed using reference TRBV19 and TRBJ2-7, is DGGITQSPKYLFRKEGQNVTLSCEQNLNHDAMYWYRQDPGQGLRLIYYSQIVNDFQKGDIAEGYSVSREKKESFPLTVTSAQKNPTAFYLCASSPGGTYEQYFGPGTRLTVT.